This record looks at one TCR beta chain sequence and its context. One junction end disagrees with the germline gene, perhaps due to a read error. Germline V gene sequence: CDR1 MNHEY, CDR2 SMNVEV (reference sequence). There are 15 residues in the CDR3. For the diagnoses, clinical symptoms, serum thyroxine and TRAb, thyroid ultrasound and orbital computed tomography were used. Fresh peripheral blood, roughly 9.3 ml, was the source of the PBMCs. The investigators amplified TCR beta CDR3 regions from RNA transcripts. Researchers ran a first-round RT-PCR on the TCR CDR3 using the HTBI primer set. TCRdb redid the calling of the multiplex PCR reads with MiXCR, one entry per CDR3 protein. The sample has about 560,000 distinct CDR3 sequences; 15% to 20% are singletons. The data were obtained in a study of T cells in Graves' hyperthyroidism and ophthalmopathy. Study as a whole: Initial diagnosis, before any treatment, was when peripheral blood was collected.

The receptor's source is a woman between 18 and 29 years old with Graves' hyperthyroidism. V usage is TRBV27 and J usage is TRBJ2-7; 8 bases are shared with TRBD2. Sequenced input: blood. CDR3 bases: TGTGTCAGCTCTCCCCGGGCTAGCGGGCGCTACGAGCAGTACTTC. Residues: CVSSPRASGRYEQYF.